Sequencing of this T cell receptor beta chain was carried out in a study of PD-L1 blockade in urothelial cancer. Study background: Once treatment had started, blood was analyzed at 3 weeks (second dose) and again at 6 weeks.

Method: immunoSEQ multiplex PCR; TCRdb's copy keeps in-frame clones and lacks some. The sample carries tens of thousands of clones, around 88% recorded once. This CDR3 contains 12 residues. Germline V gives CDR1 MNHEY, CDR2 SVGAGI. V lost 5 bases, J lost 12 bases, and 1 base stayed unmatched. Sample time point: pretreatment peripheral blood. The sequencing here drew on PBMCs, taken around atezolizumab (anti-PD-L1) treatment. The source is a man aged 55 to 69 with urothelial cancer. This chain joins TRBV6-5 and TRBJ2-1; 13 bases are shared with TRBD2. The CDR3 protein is CASSRLAGGQFF. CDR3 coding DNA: TGTGCCAGCAGTCGACTAGCGGGGGGGCAGTTCTTC.